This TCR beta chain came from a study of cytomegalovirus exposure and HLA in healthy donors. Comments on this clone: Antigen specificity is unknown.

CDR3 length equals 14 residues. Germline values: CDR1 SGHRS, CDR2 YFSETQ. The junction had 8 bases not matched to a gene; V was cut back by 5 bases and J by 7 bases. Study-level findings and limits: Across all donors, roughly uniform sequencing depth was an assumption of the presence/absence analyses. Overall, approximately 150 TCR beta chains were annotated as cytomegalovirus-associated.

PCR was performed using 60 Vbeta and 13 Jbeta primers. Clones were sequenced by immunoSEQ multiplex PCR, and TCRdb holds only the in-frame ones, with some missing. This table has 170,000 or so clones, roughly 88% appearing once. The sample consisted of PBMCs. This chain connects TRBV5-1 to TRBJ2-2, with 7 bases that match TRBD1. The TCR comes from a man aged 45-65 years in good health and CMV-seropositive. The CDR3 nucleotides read TGCGCCAGCAGAACAGGGGCTTACGGCGGGGAGCTGTTTTTT. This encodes CASRTGAYGGELFF.